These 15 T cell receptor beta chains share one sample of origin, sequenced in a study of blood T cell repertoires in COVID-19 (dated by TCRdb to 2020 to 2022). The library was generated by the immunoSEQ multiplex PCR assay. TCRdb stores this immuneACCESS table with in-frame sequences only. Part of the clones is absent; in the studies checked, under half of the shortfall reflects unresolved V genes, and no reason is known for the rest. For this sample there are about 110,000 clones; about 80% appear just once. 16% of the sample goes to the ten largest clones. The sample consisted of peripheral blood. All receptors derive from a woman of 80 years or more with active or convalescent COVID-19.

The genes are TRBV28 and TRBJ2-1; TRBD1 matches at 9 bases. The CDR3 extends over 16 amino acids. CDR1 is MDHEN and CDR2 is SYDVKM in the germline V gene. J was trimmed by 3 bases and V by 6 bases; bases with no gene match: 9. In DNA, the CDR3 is TGTGCCAGCAGCCAACCGGGACAGGGAGACTACAATGAGCAGTTCTTC. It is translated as CASSQPGQGDYNEQFF.

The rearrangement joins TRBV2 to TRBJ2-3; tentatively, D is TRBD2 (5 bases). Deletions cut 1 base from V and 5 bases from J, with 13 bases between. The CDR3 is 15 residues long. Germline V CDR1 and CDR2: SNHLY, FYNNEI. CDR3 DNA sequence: TGTGCCAGCAGTGAAGTGGCTAGCTGGAAAGATACGCAGTATTTT. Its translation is CASSEVASWKDTQYF.

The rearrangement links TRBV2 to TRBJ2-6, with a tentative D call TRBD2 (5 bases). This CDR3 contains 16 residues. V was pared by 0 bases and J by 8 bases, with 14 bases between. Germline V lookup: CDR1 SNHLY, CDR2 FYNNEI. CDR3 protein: CASSEAPAGFTNVLTF. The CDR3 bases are TGTGCCAGCAGTGAAGCGCCTGCGGGCTTTACCAACGTCCTGACTTTC.

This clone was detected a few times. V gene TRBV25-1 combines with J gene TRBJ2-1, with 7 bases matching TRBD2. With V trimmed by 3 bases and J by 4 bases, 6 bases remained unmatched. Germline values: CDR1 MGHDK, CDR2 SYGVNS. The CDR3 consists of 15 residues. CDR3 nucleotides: TGTGCCAGCAGTGATAGCGGGTTTTATTACAATGAGCAGTTCTTC. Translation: CASSDSGFYYNEQFF.

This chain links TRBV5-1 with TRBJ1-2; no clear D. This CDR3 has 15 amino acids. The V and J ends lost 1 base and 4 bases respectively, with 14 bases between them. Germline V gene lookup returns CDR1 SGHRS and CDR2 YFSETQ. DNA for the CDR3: TGCGCCAGCAGCTTGCCGGGAGGAGACGGCTATGGCTACACCTTC. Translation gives CASSLPGGDGYGYTF.

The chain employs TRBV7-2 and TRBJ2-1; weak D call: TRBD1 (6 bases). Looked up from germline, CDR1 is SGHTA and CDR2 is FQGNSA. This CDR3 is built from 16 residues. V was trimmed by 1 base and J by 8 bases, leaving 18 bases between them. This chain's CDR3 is CASSLGRGLTRDEQFF. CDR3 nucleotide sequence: TGTGCCAGCAGCTTAGGCAGGGGCCTTACTAGGGATGAGCAGTTCTTC.

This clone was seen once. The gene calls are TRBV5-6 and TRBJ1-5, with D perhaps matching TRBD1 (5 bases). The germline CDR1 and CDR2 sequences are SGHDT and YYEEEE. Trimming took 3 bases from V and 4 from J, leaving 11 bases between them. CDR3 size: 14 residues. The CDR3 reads CASSSTSGNQPQHF. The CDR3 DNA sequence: TGTGCCAGCAGCTCAACCTCAGGGAATCAGCCCCAGCATTTT.

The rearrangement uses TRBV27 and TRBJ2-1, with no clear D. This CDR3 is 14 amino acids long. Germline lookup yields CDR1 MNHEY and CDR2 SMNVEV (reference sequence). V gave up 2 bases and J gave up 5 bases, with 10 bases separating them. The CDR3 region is CASSLRRRDNEQFF. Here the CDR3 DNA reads TGTGCCAGCAGTTTAAGGCGGAGAGACAATGAGCAGTTCTTC.

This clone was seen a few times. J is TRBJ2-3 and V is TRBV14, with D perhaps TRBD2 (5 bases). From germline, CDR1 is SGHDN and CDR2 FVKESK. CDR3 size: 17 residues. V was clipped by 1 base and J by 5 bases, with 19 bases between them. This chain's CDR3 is CASSQVLATQAGDTQYF. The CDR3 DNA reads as TGTGCCAGCAGCCAAGTTTTAGCGACCCAGGCGGGAGATACGCAGTATTTT.

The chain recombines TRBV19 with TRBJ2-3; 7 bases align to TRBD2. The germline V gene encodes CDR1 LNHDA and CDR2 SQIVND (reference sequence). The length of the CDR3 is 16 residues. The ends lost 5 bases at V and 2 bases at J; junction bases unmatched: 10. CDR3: CASSLRASGDTDTQYF. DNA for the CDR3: TGTGCCAGTAGTCTCCGGGCTAGCGGAGACACAGATACGCAGTATTTT.

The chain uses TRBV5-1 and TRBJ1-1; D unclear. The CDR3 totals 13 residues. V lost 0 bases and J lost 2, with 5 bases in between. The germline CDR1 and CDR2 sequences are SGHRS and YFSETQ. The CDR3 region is CASSLAVNTEAFF. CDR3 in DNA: TGCGCCAGCAGCTTGGCAGTCAACACTGAAGCTTTCTTT. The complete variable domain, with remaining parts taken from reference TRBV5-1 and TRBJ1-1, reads KAGVTQTPRYLIKTRGQQVTLSCSPISGHRSVSWYQQTPGQGLQFLFEYFSETQRNKGNFPGRFSGRQFSNSRSEMNVSTLELGDSALYLCASSLAVNTEAFFGQGTRLTVV.

The CDR3 protein is CASSQQQGALAKNIQYF. The CDR3 nucleotides are TGCGCCAGCAGCCAACAACAGGGGGCTTTGGCCAAAAACATTCAGTACTTC. V is TRBV4-1 and J is TRBJ2-4; 9 positions match TRBD1. With V trimmed by 2 bases and J by 1 base, 6 bases remained unmatched. Germline assignment: CDR1 MGHRA and CDR2 YSYEKL. The CDR3 consists of 17 residues.

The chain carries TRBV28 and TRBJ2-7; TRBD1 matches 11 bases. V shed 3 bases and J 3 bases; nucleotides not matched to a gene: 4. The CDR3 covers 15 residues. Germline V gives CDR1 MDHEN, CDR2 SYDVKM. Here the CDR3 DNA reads TGTGCCAGCAGTTTCACCGGGACAGGGGGCTACGAGCAGTACTTC. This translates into CASSFTGTGGYEQYF. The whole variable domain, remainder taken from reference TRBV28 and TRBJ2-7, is DVKVTQSSRYLVKRTGEKVFLECVQDMDHENMFWYRQDPGLGLRLIYFSYDVKMKEKGDIPEGYSVSREKKERFSLILESASTNQTSMYLCASSFTGTGGYEQYFGPGTRLTVT.

The CDR3, as DNA: TGTGCCAGCTCACCCCAGGGGGGTGCTGAAGCTTTCTTT. Encoded protein: CASSPQGGAEAFF. The V gene is TRBV18, the J gene TRBJ1-1; 7 positions agree with TRBD1. Per the germline V gene, CDR1 is KGHSH and CDR2 is LQKENI. Trimming at V came to 3 bases and at J to 6 bases, leaving 4 bases not matched to a gene. This CDR3 is 13 amino acids long.

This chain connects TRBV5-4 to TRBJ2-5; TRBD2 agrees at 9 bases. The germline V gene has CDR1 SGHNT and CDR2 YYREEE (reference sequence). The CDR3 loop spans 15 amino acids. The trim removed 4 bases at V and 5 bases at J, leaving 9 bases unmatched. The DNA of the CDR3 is TGTGCCAGCAGCCACCTTAGCGGGAGTGGGGAGACCCAGTACTTC. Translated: CASSHLSGSGETQYF.